This T cell receptor (beta chain) came from a study of T cells in Graves' hyperthyroidism and ophthalmopathy. Orbital computed tomography, thyroid ultrasound, serum thyroxine and TRAb, and clinical symptoms together informed the diagnoses. Roughly 9.1 ml of fresh peripheral blood supplied the PBMCs. As regards this clonotype: Its cognate antigen is unknown.

The CDR3 spans 15 residues. V lost 4 bases to trimming and J lost 7 bases; unmatched junction nucleotides: 9. Per the germline V gene, CDR1 is SEHNR and CDR2 is FQNEAQ (reference sequence). Regions amplified from RNA transcripts were the TCR beta CDR3 regions. HTBI primers drove first-round RT-PCR of the TCR CDR3. Via MiXCR, TCRdb re-called the multiplex PCR reads, giving one row per CDR3 protein. The data show fewer than 250,000 distinct CDR3 sequences, with 15% to 20% seen just once and 50% held by the top ten. Study observations and caveats: Most thyroid clonotypes that were expanded above 0.001 also turned up in blood.

The chain has TRBV7-9 and TRBJ2-5, with 10 bases matching TRBD1. The sequenced sample consisted of blood. The receptor was isolated from a man between 45 and 60 years old with Graves' hyperthyroidism. As DNA, the CDR3 is TGTGCCAGCAGCTCCCGGGACAGGGGAGATGCGACCCAGTACTTC. It specifies CASSSRDRGDATQYF.